Listed here are 13 T cell receptor beta chains from one sample, sequenced in a study of blood T cells in healthy people across ages. Together with a sample-barcoded 5' primer, a J-beta primer mix was included in a second PCR lasting about 6 to 11 cycles. TCRdb re-called the 5' RACE reads through MiXCR, storing one row per CDR3 protein. The sample records approximately 580,000 distinct CDR3 sequences, 20% to 30% being singletons. These data are also associated with another study on T cells of mothers and their children.

Sequencing was done on a sample of blood. Source of these receptors: a boy aged 5-17 years in good health.

This chain joins TRBV6-5 and TRBJ2-5, with 7 positions matching TRBD1. CDR3 size: 15 residues. Looked up from germline, CDR1 is MNHEY and CDR2 is SVGAGI. J gave up 4 bases and V 2 bases, and 7 bases lay outside the gene matches. Written as DNA, the CDR3 is TGTGCCAGCAGTTACCGACGGGGACAGCGAGAGACCCAGTACTTC. This sequence encodes CASSYRRGQRETQYF.

This rearrangement joins TRBV6-2 or TRBV6-3 to TRBJ1-5; D uncertain. CDR1 and CDR2 from the germline V gene are MNHEY and SVGEGT. This CDR3 is built from 16 residues. Trimming removed 6 bases from V and 7 bases from J, with 22 bases in between. The chain's CDR3 is CASSTNTVGVRQPQHF. DNA for the CDR3: TGTGCCAGCAGCACAAACACCGTCGGGGTACGGCAGCCCCAGCATTTT.

This clonotype has more than one count but fewer than ten. The V gene is TRBV5-1, the J gene TRBJ2-5; D ambiguous. Gene TRBJ2-7 matches the end of the DNA better, so the J call may be wrong. This CDR3 has 15 amino acids. Germline lookup yields CDR1 SGHRS and CDR2 YFSETQ. CDR3: CASSLAGLGRDEQYF. In nucleotides, the CDR3 is TGCGCCAGCAGCTTGGCTGGGCTAGGGCGCGACGAGCAGTACTTC.

The chain is built from TRBV5-1 and TRBJ2-1, with TRBD2 identical over 9 bases. V lost 7 bases and J lost 11; bases outside the gene matches: 7. The germline gives CDR1 SGHRS, CDR2 YFSETQ. The CDR3 totals 12 residues. This chain's CDR3 is CASRLAGEKQFF. In DNA form, the CDR3 reads TGCGCCAGCCGATTAGCGGGAGAGAAGCAGTTCTTC.

This chain uses TRBV18 with TRBJ2-4; no reliable D call. From germline, CDR1 is KGHSH and CDR2 LQKENI. This CDR3 spans 14 amino acids. Deletions cut 2 bases from V and 9 bases from J, with 14 bases between. This CDR3 is CASSPTGGRAIQYF. In DNA, the CDR3 is TGTGCCAGCTCACCAACGGGCGGCCGCGCCATTCAGTACTTC.

This clonotype was seen only a few times. This chain links TRBV29-1 with TRBJ2-5; D ambiguous. The assigned J gene may be wrong: the sequence end matches TRBJ2-7 better. Germline V lookup: CDR1 SQVTM, CDR2 ANQGSEA. The length of the CDR3 is 11 residues. CDR3 region: CSVENSYEQYF. DNA of the CDR3: TGCAGCGTTGAAAATTCCTACGAGCAGTACTTC.

This clonotype has more than one count but fewer than ten. The V gene is TRBV12-3 or TRBV12-4, the J gene TRBJ1-2, with TRBD1 as a possible D gene (5 bases). The V gene lost 5 bases and the J gene lost 8 bases, with 18 bases spanning the gap. The CDR3 loop spans 14 amino acids. The chain's CDR3 is CASSTRQGVGGYTF. DNA of the CDR3: TGTGCCAGCAGTACTCGCCAGGGCGTAGGAGGCTACACCTTC.

The chain couples TRBV7-2 to TRBJ2-5; D call uncertain. The germline gives CDR1 SGHTA, CDR2 FQGNSA. The CDR3 spans 14 residues. With 1 base removed from V and 3 bases from J, the gap between germline ends came to 9 bases. CDR3 loop: CASSLGVGKETQYF. Here the CDR3 DNA reads TGTGCCAGCAGCTTAGGGGTTGGAAAAGAGACCCAGTACTTC.

This clonotype was seen a handful of times. The gene calls are TRBV6-5 and TRBJ1-2; 7 nucleotides line up with TRBD1. The germline CDR1 and CDR2 sequences are MNHEY and SVGAGI. The CDR3 runs 14 residues. V was pared by 2 bases and J by 8 bases, with 8 bases of the junction left unmatched. CDR3 sequence (DNA): TGTGCCAGCAGTTACAACGACAGGGCGGACGGCTACACCTTC. Its translation: CASSYNDRADGYTF.

The gene calls are TRBV28 and TRBJ2-5; 11 positions match TRBD2. The tail of the sequence fits TRBJ2-1 better, so the J call may be wrong. CDR3 length: 18 amino acids. The V gene's germline CDR1 is MDHEN and CDR2 SYDVKM. The CDR3 coding sequence is TGTGCCAGCAGTTTACTACGTTTACTAGCGGGAGAACGGTATGAGCAGTTCTTC. As protein: CASSLLRLLAGERYEQFF.

This sequence joins TRBV24-1 and TRBJ2-2, with no clear D. The CDR3 extends over 15 amino acids. Germline CDR1 reads KGHDR; CDR2 reads SFDVKD. Trimming cost V 6 bases and J 3 bases, with 13 bases left between them. DNA for the CDR3: TGTGCCACCAGTTCTGGCGGATTGGACACCGGGGAGCTGTTTTTT. Encoded protein: CATSSGGLDTGELFF.

For the CDR3, the DNA is TGTGCCAGCAGCTTAGAGGGGGTTCCTGGAAACACCATATATTTT. It translates to CASSLEGVPGNTIYF. V usage is TRBV7-9 and J usage is TRBJ1-3; perhaps TRBD1 as D (6 bases). V lost 1 base and J lost 2, with 9 bases in between. This CDR3 spans 15 amino acids. Germline V gene lookup returns CDR1 SEHNR and CDR2 FQNEAQ (reference sequence).

Written as DNA, the CDR3 is TGCGCCAGCAGCTTTCGGGCCATCAACAGGGAGCTCTCTGGAAACACCATATATTTT. Translating it yields CASSFRAINRELSGNTIYF. The chain has TRBV5-1 and TRBJ1-3, with D tentatively TRBD1 (6 bases). The V gene lost 2 bases and the J gene lost 0 bases, with 21 bases spanning the gap. CDR3 length: 19 amino acids. Germline loops: CDR1 SGHRS, CDR2 YFSETQ. Combining the CDR3 with reference TRBV5-1 and TRBJ1-3 gives the whole variable domain KAGVTQTPRYLIKTRGQQVTLSCSPISGHRSVSWYQQTPGQGLQFLFEYFSETQRNKGNFPGRFSGRQFSNSRSEMNVSTLELGDSALYLCASSFRAINRELSGNTIYFGEGSWLTVV.